Sequencing of this T cell receptor (beta chain) was carried out in a study of T cell changes during pregnancy in multiple sclerosis. TCRdb keeps only in-frame clones here, not all; method: immunoSEQ multiplex PCR. The sample records under 70,000 clones, roughly 91% being singletons. Germline CDR1 SGHTA, CDR2 FQGNSA. The CDR3 has 16 amino acids. The V and J ends lost 2 bases and 7 bases, in that order; junction bases with no gene match: 9. The sequence came from a female donor with multiple sclerosis, enrolled in a pregnancy study. Source: peripheral blood, taken in the second trimester of pregnancy. This chain connects TRBV7-2 to TRBJ1-5; 9 nucleotides agree with TRBD1. CDR3 bases: TGTGCCAGCAGCTTAAGCTGGGGACAGGGACCCCAGCCCCAGCATTTT. It translates to CASSLSWGQGPQPQHF.